This record covers a single TCR beta chain. The antigen remains unidentified. Donors, without exception, were Caucasian adults residing in Nashville, Tennessee. The entry originates in a study of shared clonotypes between healthy human individuals. Overall study findings and caveats: Naive CD4 clonotype sharing across several donors was about 5%. Sampling used blood alone; tissue repertoires probably differ.

Investigators spread the genomic DNA of each subset evenly over several immunoSEQ plates. Profiled with immunoSEQ multiplex PCR; TCRdb holds only in-frame clones, not every one. The sample gives 150,000 to 200,000 clones, 66% of which show up once; more than 9% is in the top ten. The sample was memory CD4+ T cells sorted from blood. The subset is: CD45RA-negative fraction. This TCR derives from a man aged 25-45 years in good health.

The CDR3 region has the DNA TGTGCCAGCAGCAAGGGACAGGGGAACACCGGGGAGCTGTTTTTT. The encoded protein is CASSKGQGNTGELFF. The V gene is TRBV5-4, the J gene TRBJ2-2; 9 bases fit TRBD1. Germline CDR1 reads SGHNT; CDR2 reads YYREEE (reference sequence). After removal of 4 bases from V and 1 base from J, the junction contained 2 bases not matched to a gene. This CDR3 has 15 amino acids.